The clone carrying this TCR delta chain qualifies as medium-sized. It differs at one base from a far larger clone, so likely a read error. In germline, CDR1 is GEAIGNYY, CDR2 EKD. The CDR3 runs to 15 residues. V gave up 3 bases and J gave up 2 bases; unmatched junction bases: 7. TCRdb used CATT to re-call clones from the RT-PCR reads. The sample yields 650 or so delta-chain clones, about 6.7% seen once. The source of the sample is a study of gamma-delta T cells after stem cell transplantation. This chain connects TRDV2 to TRDJ1; 8 bases fit TRDD3. Sequenced: gamma-delta T cells. The source is a human donor. It is not recorded whose cells these are; they may come from a transplant donor. CDR3 sequence (DNA): TGTGCCTGTGACGCACTGGGGGCCCCTACCGATAAACTCATCTTT. Protein sequence: CACDALGAPTDKLIF.